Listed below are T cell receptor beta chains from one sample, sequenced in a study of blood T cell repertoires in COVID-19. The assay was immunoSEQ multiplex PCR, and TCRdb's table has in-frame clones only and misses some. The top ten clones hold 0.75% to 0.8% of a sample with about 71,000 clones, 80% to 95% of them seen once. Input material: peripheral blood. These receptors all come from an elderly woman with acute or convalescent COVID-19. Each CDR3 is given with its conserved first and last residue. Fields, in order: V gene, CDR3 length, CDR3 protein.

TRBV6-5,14,CASRVSGGTDTQYF
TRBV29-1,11,CSVGGRGELFF
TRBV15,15,CATSRENRAPTIYTF
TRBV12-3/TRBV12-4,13,CAIEFINTGELFF
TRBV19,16,CASRGQGGSLTGELFF
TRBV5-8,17,CASSLVIGARAKNIQYF
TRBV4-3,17,CASSQVPPGGIYNEQFF
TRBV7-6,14,CASSLAGRRDEQFF
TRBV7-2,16,CASSPQGAGANYGYTF
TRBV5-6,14,CASSHRGSNSPLHF
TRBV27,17,CATGSKTGIGYNSPLHF
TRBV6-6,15,CASRQGTLANYGYTF
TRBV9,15,CASSSGTLSTGELFF
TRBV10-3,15,CAISRQGTSTDTQYF
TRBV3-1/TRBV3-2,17,CASSQENFGRAHGELFF
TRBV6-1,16,CASSGTGGIGNQPQHF